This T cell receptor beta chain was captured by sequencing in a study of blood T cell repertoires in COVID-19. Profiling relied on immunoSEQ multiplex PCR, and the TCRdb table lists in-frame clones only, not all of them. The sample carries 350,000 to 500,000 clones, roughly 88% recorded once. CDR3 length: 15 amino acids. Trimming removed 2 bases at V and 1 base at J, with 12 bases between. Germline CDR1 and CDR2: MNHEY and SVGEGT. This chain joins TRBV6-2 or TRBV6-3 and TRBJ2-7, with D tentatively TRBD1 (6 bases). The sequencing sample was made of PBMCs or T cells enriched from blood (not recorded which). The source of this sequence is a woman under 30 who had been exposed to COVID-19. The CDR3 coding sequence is TGTGCCAGCAGTTACGGGGGCGCGGGTTCCTACGAGCAGTACTTC. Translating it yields CASSYGGAGSYEQYF.